Listed below are T cell receptor beta chains from one sample, sequenced in a study of T cell responses to AZD1222 COVID-19 vaccine. Assay: immunoSEQ multiplex PCR; the TCRdb copy retains only in-frame clones and omits some. The sample consists of some 200,000 clones, roughly 91% of them appearing once. The source was peripheral blood, collected on day 0 of AZD1222 vaccination. The receptors were sampled from an adult in good health. Both conserved end residues are part of each CDR3. Fields, in order: V gene, J gene, D gene, clone size, CDR3 DNA, CDR3 protein. D genes are given only for firm matches. A row's size may be missing; if present it is once, few, many or a size class.

TRBV27	TRBJ1-5	.	.	TGTGCCAGCAGTTTATACAGCAGTAGCAATCAGCCCCAGCATTTT	CASSLYSSSNQPQHF
TRBV11-3	TRBJ2-1	TRBD1	.	TGTGCCAGCAGCTACGGACAGGACTACAATGAGCAGTTCTTC	CASSYGQDYNEQFF
TRBV7-9	TRBJ1-6	.	.	TGTGCCAGCAGCACCGGCCGGGTAGGGGTGGGGTCACCCCTCCACTTT	CASSTGRVGVGSPLHF
TRBV5-1	TRBJ1-5	.	.	TGCGCCAGCAGCTTGTCCCTAAATCAGCCCCAGCATTTT	CASSLSLNQPQHF
TRBV5-1	TRBJ2-7	.	.	TGCGCCAGCAGCTTGGCCGTAGTGGAGGGGATAACTTACGAGCAGTACTTC	CASSLAVVEGITYEQYF
TRBV18	TRBJ1-1	.	.	TGTGCCAGCTCACCTCTCGGGCCCAATGAAGCTTTCTTT	CASSPLGPNEAFF
TRBV29-1	TRBJ2-5	TRBD2	.	TGCAGCGTTGACGGGGGGCAAGAGACCCAGTACTTC	CSVDGGQETQYF
TRBV5-1	TRBJ1-1	.	.	TGCGCCAGCAGCTTGGGGGGAGAAAGGGAAGCTTTCTTT	CASSLGGEREAFF
TRBV5-1	TRBJ1-1	.	.	TGCGCCAGCAGCTTGGGAGGGGCGAACACTGAAGCTTTCTTT	CASSLGGANTEAFF
TRBV18	TRBJ1-1	.	.	TGTGCCAGCTCACCCCCGATATCCGGGGGGTTCTCTGAAGCTTTCTTT	CASSPPISGGFSEAFF
TRBV7-2	TRBJ2-7	TRBD2	once	TGTGCCAGCAGCCCAACCGGGACTAGGCTTAGCGAGCAGTACTTC	CASSPTGTRLSEQYF
TRBV27	TRBJ2-7	TRBD2	.	TGTGCCAGCAGACTAGCGGGGGGCACCTACGAGCAGTACTTC	CASRLAGGTYEQYF
TRBV9	TRBJ2-5	TRBD2	.	TGTGCCAGCAGTTTGACTAGCACTCAAGAGACCCAGTACTTC	CASSLTSTQETQYF
TRBV6-5	TRBJ2-7	TRBD2	.	TGTGCCAGCAGTTATAGCGGGGAGAGCTCCTACGAGCAGTACTTC	CASSYSGESSYEQYF
TRBV9	TRBJ1-1	TRBD1	.	TGTGCCAGCAGCGTAGGGCCAGGGGGTTGGGACACTGAAGCTTTCTTT	CASSVGPGGWDTEAFF
TRBV28	TRBJ2-5	.	.	TGTGCCAGCAGTTTTTTGGGCAGCGACTGGGAGACCCAGTACTTC	CASSFLGSDWETQYF
TRBV4-1	TRBJ1-1	.	.	TGCGCCAGCAGCCCAAGAGGGGGCACTGAAGCTTTCTTT	CASSPRGGTEAFF
TRBV4-1	TRBJ2-3	TRBD2	.	TGCGCCAGCAGCCAAGGCCGGGAGGGCCGGTTAGATACGCAGTATTTT	CASSQGREGRLDTQYF
TRBV12-3/TRBV12-4	TRBJ1-6	.	once	TGTGCCAGCAGTTTAGGCAGTAATTCACCCCTCCACTTT	CASSLGSNSPLHF
TRBV18	TRBJ1-5	.	.	TGTGCCAGCTCACCATCAGGCTTCGGGCAGCCCCAGCATTTT	CASSPSGFGQPQHF
TRBV2	TRBJ1-2	TRBD1	.	TGTGCCAGCAGAGGACAGGGGGTGGACTATGGCTACACCTTC	CASRGQGVDYGYTF
TRBV29-1	TRBJ1-3	.	once	TGCAGCGTGGCTGCGGGCTTCGGAAACACCATATATTTT	CSVAAGFGNTIYF
TRBV28	TRBJ2-7	.	.	TGTGCCAGCAGTTTATCCCCCAACAGGGCTCTCTACGAGCAGTACTTC	CASSLSPNRALYEQYF
TRBV6-5	TRBJ1-1	.	.	TGTGCCAGCAGTTACTCAGAGGGGGAGACTGAAGCTTTCTTT	CASSYSEGETEAFF
TRBV6-4	TRBJ2-2	TRBD1	.	TGTGCCAGCAGTCAGAGAGGAGGACAGGGGGCTTACGCGAACACCGGGGAGCTGTTTTTT	CASSQRGGQGAYANTGELFF
TRBV5-1	TRBJ2-2	.	.	TGCGCCAGCAGCTTGCTGGGACATACAGGTTCCACCGGGGAGCTGTTTTTT	CASSLLGHTGSTGELFF
TRBV14	TRBJ1-2	TRBD1	.	TGTGCCAGCAGCCCTACCAGACAGGGTTATGGCTACACCTTC	CASSPTRQGYGYTF
TRBV6-6	TRBJ1-1	.	.	TGTGCCAGCAGGGGCTGGGACACTGAAGCTTTCTTT	CASRGWDTEAFF
TRBV9	TRBJ2-6	.	once	TGTGCCAGCAGCGTGGGAGGTGAGGACTCTGGGGCCAACGTCCTGACTTTC	CASSVGGEDSGANVLTF
TRBV19	TRBJ2-3	TRBD2	once	TGTGCCAGTAGTTTGCGGACTAGCGGGGACCCTCCAGATACGCAGTATTTT	CASSLRTSGDPPDTQYF
TRBV6-5	TRBJ2-1	TRBD1	.	TGTGCCAGCAGGGGACCGGGACAGATCAATGAGCAGTTCTTC	CASRGPGQINEQFF
TRBV2	TRBJ2-2	.	.	TGTGCCAGCAGTGTATCCGGGAACACCGGGGAGCTGTTTTTT	CASSVSGNTGELFF
TRBV6-2/TRBV6-3	TRBJ1-5	TRBD1	.	TGTGCCAGCAGTTACCCCGACAGGGGCAATCAGCCCCAGCATTTT	CASSYPDRGNQPQHF
TRBV28	TRBJ2-7	TRBD2	.	TGTGCCAGCAGGGGACTAGCGTTTAGCTCCTACGAGCAGTACTTC	CASRGLAFSSYEQYF
TRBV11-2	TRBJ1-3	.	.	TGTGCCAGCAGCTTAGTGGGCGGAAACACCATATATTTT	CASSLVGGNTIYF
TRBV6-1	TRBJ1-5	.	.	TGTGCCAGCAGTGAACTCTGGATGGACACGTTGGGTCAGCCCCAGCATTTT	CASSELWMDTLGQPQHF
TRBV18	TRBJ1-5	.	once	TGTGCCAGCTCACAGTACCACAATCAGCCCCAGCATTTT	CASSQYHNQPQHF
TRBV19	TRBJ2-7	TRBD1	.	TGTGCCAGTAGTGTATACCGGGACAGTTTCTCCTACGAGCAGTACTTC	CASSVYRDSFSYEQYF
TRBV20-1	TRBJ2-5	TRBD2	.	TGCAGTGCTAGTAAACGGGGGGGACAAGAGACCCAGTACTTC	CSASKRGGQETQYF
TRBV5-1	TRBJ1-3	.	.	TGCGCCAGCAGCATAGACAGCGTCTCTGGAAACACCATATATTTT	CASSIDSVSGNTIYF
TRBV7-2	TRBJ1-4	.	.	TGTGCCAGCAGCCCCAATAAGGGGACTGGGGAAAAACTGTTTTTT	CASSPNKGTGEKLFF
TRBV7-9	TRBJ2-5	.	.	TGTGCCAGCAGCGGAACGGACCTAGCATCAGAGACCCAGTACTTC	CASSGTDLASETQYF
TRBV27	TRBJ2-3	.	.	TGTGCCAGCAGTGAATTCGGGGGCACAGATACGCAGTATTTT	CASSEFGGTDTQYF
TRBV27	TRBJ2-1	TRBD2	.	TGTGCCAGCAGTCATCGGGAGGCTCCATACAATGAGCAGTTCTTC	CASSHREAPYNEQFF
TRBV27	TRBJ1-1	TRBD1	.	TGTGCCAGCAGTGAGGGGGTTTGGGACAGGAGAGGGACTGAAGCTTTCTTT	CASSEGVWDRRGTEAFF
TRBV5-4	TRBJ2-5	.	.	TGTGCCAGCAGCTTGGGTCCTCAAGAGACCCAGTACTTC	CASSLGPQETQYF
TRBV29-1	TRBJ2-4	.	.	TGCAGCGTCAGGGGTGACGGAGGAGCCAAAAACATTCAGTACTTC	CSVRGDGGAKNIQYF
TRBV7-2	TRBJ2-1	TRBD2	.	TGTGCCAGCAGCTTATGGGCGGGAGTGAACAACAATGAGCAGTTCTTC	CASSLWAGVNNNEQFF
TRBV2	TRBJ2-3	.	.	TGTGCCAGCAGTGAAAGACTAGGGATTGGACCAGATACGCAGTATTTT	CASSERLGIGPDTQYF
TRBV7-3	TRBJ1-1	.	.	TGTGCCAGCAGCTTAGAAACAGCCACAGAAGCTTTCTTT	CASSLETATEAFF
TRBV9	TRBJ1-1	.	.	TGTGCCAGCAGCGCACCAGAGAACACTGAAGCTTTCTTT	CASSAPENTEAFF
TRBV11-2	TRBJ2-3	.	once	TGTGCCAGCACCGGATCCGGGTCCCGGGATACGCAGTATTTT	CASTGSGSRDTQYF
TRBV18	TRBJ2-5	.	once	TGTGCCAGCTCACCAATGGTTCGGGGGGCATCCGCGGAGACCCAGTACTTC	CASSPMVRGASAETQYF
TRBV9	TRBJ2-2	.	once	TGTGCCAGCAGCGTAGCTACGACGGATAACACCGGGGAGCTGTTTTTT	CASSVATTDNTGELFF